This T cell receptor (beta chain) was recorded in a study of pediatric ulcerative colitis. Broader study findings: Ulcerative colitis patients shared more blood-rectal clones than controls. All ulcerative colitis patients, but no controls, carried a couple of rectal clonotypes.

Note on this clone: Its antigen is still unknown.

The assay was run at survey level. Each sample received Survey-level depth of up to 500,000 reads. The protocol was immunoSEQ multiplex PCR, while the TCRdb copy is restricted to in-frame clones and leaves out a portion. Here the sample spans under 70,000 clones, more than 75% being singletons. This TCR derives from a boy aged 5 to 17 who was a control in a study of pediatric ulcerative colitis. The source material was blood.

This CDR3 is CASSVGQGQFF. The DNA of the CDR3 is TGTGCCAGTAGTGTCGGACAGGGGCAGTTCTTC. The genes are TRBV19 and TRBJ2-1; 8 nucleotides match TRBD1. This CDR3 contains 11 residues. Per germline, CDR1 LNHDA and CDR2 SQIVND (reference sequence). J was trimmed by 12 bases and V by 5 bases; bases with no gene match: 3.